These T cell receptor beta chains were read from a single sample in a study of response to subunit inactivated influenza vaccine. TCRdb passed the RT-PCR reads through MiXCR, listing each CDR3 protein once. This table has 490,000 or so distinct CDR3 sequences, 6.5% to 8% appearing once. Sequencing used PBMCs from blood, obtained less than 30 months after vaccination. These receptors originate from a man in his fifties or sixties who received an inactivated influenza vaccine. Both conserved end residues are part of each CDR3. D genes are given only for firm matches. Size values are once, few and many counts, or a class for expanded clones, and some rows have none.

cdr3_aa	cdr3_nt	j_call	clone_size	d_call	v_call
CASSLDSYTQYF	TGTGCCAGCAGCTTGGACAGCTATACGCAGTATTTT	TRBJ2-3	.	.	TRBV27
CSVPPGPDSYNEQFF	TGCAGCGTGCCACCCGGTCCTGACTCCTACAATGAGCAGTTCTTC	TRBJ2-1	.	.	TRBV29-1
CASSLNHGTSNIDTQYF	TGTGCCAGCAGCCTCAACCACGGGACTAGCAACATAGATACGCAGTATTTT	TRBJ2-3	.	TRBD2	TRBV4-2
CASSFVPTRSGVSNYGYTF	TGTGCCAGCAGCTTTGTCCCCACGCGCTCAGGGGTGTCTAACTATGGCTACACCTTC	TRBJ1-2	few	.	TRBV7-4
CAWSWTDYEQYF	TGTGCCTGGAGTTGGACAGACTACGAGCAGTACTTC	TRBJ2-7	few	.	TRBV30
CASSFTGTGPNRYTF	TGTGCCAGCAGCTTCACCGGGACAGGGCCCAATCGCTACACCTTC	TRBJ1-2	few	TRBD1	TRBV7-8
CSARDFSQRVSYNEQFF	TGCAGTGCTAGAGATTTTTCCCAGCGAGTCTCCTACAATGAGCAGTTCTTC	TRBJ2-1	many	.	TRBV20-1
CASSSTFPGRRGSSTDTQYF	TGTGCCAGCAGTTCTACATTTCCGGGACGGAGGGGATCTAGCACAGATACGCAGTATTTT	TRBJ2-3	.	.	TRBV28
CASSIGWGAQPQHF	TGTGCCAGTAGTATAGGCTGGGGGGCTCAGCCCCAGCATTTT	TRBJ1-5	.	.	TRBV19
CASSQPATDGQETQYF	TGTGCCAGCAGCCAACCGGCTACGGACGGACAAGAGACCCAGTACTTC	TRBJ2-5	.	.	TRBV3-1
CASSTGRTSDAGELFF	TGTGCCAGCAGCACAGGGCGGACTAGCGACGCCGGGGAGCTGTTTTTT	TRBJ2-2	.	TRBD2	TRBV7-9
CASSLTSKWVDTQYF	TGCGCCAGCAGCTTGACTAGTAAGTGGGTGGATACGCAGTATTTT	TRBJ2-3	many	.	TRBV5-1
CASSRTSGVGETQYF	TGTGCCAGCAGCCGAACTAGCGGGGTTGGAGAGACCCAGTACTTC	TRBJ2-5	.	TRBD2	TRBV13
CASSLLEYEQYF	TGTGCCAGCAGCTTATTGGAATACGAGCAGTACTTC	TRBJ2-7	many	.	TRBV5-6
CASRTDQGATNEKLFF	TGTGCCAGCAGGACGGACCAGGGGGCAACTAATGAAAAACTGTTTTTT	TRBJ1-4	.	TRBD1	TRBV12-3/TRBV12-4
CASSQRGARGSFF	TGTGCCAGCAGCCAACGAGGGGCGAGGGGGTCGTTCTTC	TRBJ2-1	.	.	TRBV3-1
CSAIRRAGTYEQYF	TGCAGTGCTATCCGTCGGGCAGGAACCTACGAGCAGTACTTC	TRBJ2-7	.	.	TRBV20-1
CATGQGAMNTEAFF	TGTGCCACGGGCCAGGGGGCAATGAACACTGAAGCTTTCTTT	TRBJ1-1	.	TRBD1	TRBV7-9
CASSPQLGSFNEQFF	TGTGCCAGCAGCCCACAACTAGGTTCCTTTAATGAGCAGTTCTTC	TRBJ2-1	few	.	TRBV14
CAISTPGQLGLRGEQFF	TGTGCCATCAGCACACCCGGACAGCTGGGGTTACGGGGTGAGCAGTTCTTC	TRBJ2-1	few	.	TRBV10-3
CASSAATTNTEAFF	TGTGCCAGCAGCGCCGCGACAACGAACACTGAAGCTTTCTTT	TRBJ1-1	.	.	TRBV11-1
CASSTGQGRDTEAFF	TGTGCCAGCAGCACAGGACAGGGGAGGGACACTGAAGCTTTCTTT	TRBJ1-1	.	TRBD1	TRBV7-9
CASKDWNTGELFF	TGTGCCAGCAAGGACTGGAACACCGGGGAGCTGTTTTTT	TRBJ2-2	many	.	TRBV2
CASSQVSLRSEQYF	TGCGCCAGCAGCCAAGTATCTCTAAGGAGCGAGCAGTACTTC	TRBJ2-7	many	.	TRBV4-1
CASSQGTGTYNEQFF	TGTGCCAGCAGCCAAGGGACAGGGACTTACAATGAGCAGTTCTTC	TRBJ2-1	many	TRBD1	TRBV3-1
CASSQSQGSYNEQFF	TGCGCCAGCAGCCAATCACAGGGGTCCTACAATGAGCAGTTCTTC	TRBJ2-1	many	TRBD1	TRBV4-3
CASSFQGNVEKLFF	TGCGCCAGCAGCTTCCAGGGGAACGTTGAAAAACTGTTTTTT	TRBJ1-4	many	.	TRBV5-1
CASSNGRNQPQHF	TGTGCCAGCAGCAATGGACGCAATCAGCCCCAGCATTTT	TRBJ1-5	.	.	TRBV12-3/TRBV12-4
CASSQVPQDYNEQFF	TGCGCCAGCAGCCAAGTCCCGCAGGACTACAATGAGCAGTTCTTC	TRBJ2-1	.	.	TRBV4-3
CATDGDTGELFF	TGTGCCACGGATGGGGACACCGGGGAGCTGTTTTTT	TRBJ2-2	.	.	TRBV28
CAISELRGSYEQYF	TGTGCCATCAGTGAACTCAGAGGCTCCTACGAGCAGTACTTC	TRBJ2-7	many	.	TRBV10-3
CSARRAARHTQYF	TGCAGTGCTAGGAGGGCCGCAAGGCATACGCAGTATTTT	TRBJ2-3	few	.	TRBV20-1
CPSTPGLAKNIQYF	TGCCCCAGCACCCCGGGATTAGCCAAAAACATTCAGTACTTC	TRBJ2-4	many	.	TRBV21-1
CASSLSGLSGHEQYF	TGTGCCAGCAGCTTGTCGGGACTATCGGGCCACGAGCAGTACTTC	TRBJ2-7	.	TRBD2	TRBV7-2
CASSHGTLGYEQYF	TGTGCCAGCAGCCACGGGACCCTCGGCTACGAGCAGTACTTC	TRBJ2-7	.	.	TRBV5-6
CASSSLRDGNYGYTF	TGTGCCAGCTCATCCCTCCGGGACGGGAACTATGGCTACACCTTC	TRBJ1-2	.	.	TRBV18
CSASKNRFSYEQYF	TGCAGTGCTAGTAAAAACCGATTCTCCTACGAGCAGTACTTC	TRBJ2-7	.	.	TRBV20-1
CASSQEVGGGDTQYF	TGCGCCAGCAGCCAAGAAGTGGGGGGGGGAGATACGCAGTATTTT	TRBJ2-3	.	TRBD2	TRBV4-3
CASSHWTSGGVYTDTQYF	TGCGCCAGCAGTCACTGGACTAGCGGGGGGGTATACACAGATACGCAGTATTTT	TRBJ2-3	large	TRBD2	TRBV4-1
CASSPLRAIYYEQYF	TGTGCCAGCAGCCCCCTGAGGGCGATCTACTACGAGCAGTACTTC	TRBJ2-7	few	.	TRBV12-1
CSARALRGAGELFF	TGCAGTGCTAGAGCCTTGCGAGGGGCCGGGGAGCTGTTTTTT	TRBJ2-2	.	.	TRBV20-1
CASKATGANTGELFF	TGTGCCAGCAAGGCTACAGGGGCGAACACCGGGGAGCTGTTTTTT	TRBJ2-2	few	TRBD1	TRBV2
CASSLRKRGGSPLHF	TGTGCCAGCAGCTTAAGGAAAAGGGGTGGATCACCCCTCCACTTT	TRBJ1-6	once	.	TRBV7-8
CASSRRTPRWEKLFF	TGTGCCAGCAGCCGCAGGACCCCTCGTTGGGAAAAACTGTTTTTT	TRBJ1-4	many	.	TRBV12-3/TRBV12-4
CATLKGGEAFF	TGTGCCACGCTTAAGGGTGGTGAAGCTTTCTTT	TRBJ1-1	many	.	TRBV27
CASSLGGRFGHTDTQYF	TGTGCCAGCAGTTTAGGCGGGAGGTTTGGACACACAGATACGCAGTATTTT	TRBJ2-3	.	TRBD2	TRBV12-3/TRBV12-4